This T cell receptor beta chain is from a study of beta chain features in type 1 diabetes. Study overall: Patients were similar to healthy donors in age and gender (as well as in cell yields). General study points: The naive, central memory and Treg TCRB repertoires looked more alike in patients than they did in healthy donors. With patients and controls alike, PCR might favor shorter templates to an equal degree. For Type 1 diabetes patients, all four CD4+ subsets carried TCRB CDR3s that were moderately but significantly shorter.

About this clone itself: Its antigen is unidentified.

The whole isolated RNA underwent reverse transcription, so sequencing captured expressed TCRB transcripts. TCRdb's table, derived via immunoSEQ multiplex PCR, lists solely in-frame clones and lacks some. The repertoire consists of 310,000 or so clones, with approximately 16% occurring once and the leading ten covering around 0.015%. CDR1 is MNHNS and CDR2 is SASEGT in the germline V gene. Trimming took off 4 bases at V and 5 bases at J, with 8 bases between the two ends. CDR3 length: 12 residues. Sorting based on CD45RO/CCR7/CD25/CD127/CD95/CD27 separated CD4+ naive, central memory, regulatory and stem cell-like memory cells.

Input material: naive CD4+ T cells from blood. The chain links TRBV6-1 to TRBJ2-5; D possibly corresponds to TRBD2 (6 bases). This clonotype originated in a man between 18 and 29 years old with type 1 diabetes. The CDR3 is CASSAGRETQYF. Written as DNA, the CDR3 is TGTGCCAGCAGTGCAGGGAGGGAGACCCAGTACTTC.